This T cell receptor (beta chain) was recovered during a study of technical replicates of blood from a handful of donors. Assay: immunoSEQ multiplex PCR; the TCRdb copy retains only in-frame clones and omits some. The table records over 10,000 clones, about 95% of them present only once. Sequencing was performed on PBMCs. This receptor was obtained from a human donor in good health.

In DNA form, the CDR3 reads TGTGCCAGCAGCCCGGGACAGGGCAGCAATCAGCCCCAGCATTTT. It translates to CASSPGQGSNQPQHF. The chain links TRBV7-9 to TRBJ1-5, with 9 bases aligning to TRBD1. There are 15 residues in the CDR3. Germline loops: CDR1 SEHNR, CDR2 FQNEAQ (reference sequence). V was pared by 5 bases and J by 1 base, with 3 bases of the junction left unmatched. The entire variable domain, with the rest obtained from reference TRBV7-9 and TRBJ1-5, is as follows: DTGVSQNPRHKITKRGQNVTFRCDPISEHNRLYWYRQTLGQGPEFLTYFQNEAQLEKSRLLSDRFSAERPKGSFSTLEIQRTEQGDSAMYLCASSPGQGSNQPQHFGDGTRLSIL.